The entry below describes one T cell receptor (beta chain). Antigen: not known. V lost 5 bases and J lost 2; bases outside the gene matches: 12. This CDR3 has 18 residues. Germline values: CDR1 SGHAT, CDR2 FQNNGV. The record originates from a study of T cell repertoires in cytomegalovirus infection. MiXCR, applied by TCRdb to the reads, yields one record per CDR3 protein. The sample has approximately 990,000 distinct CDR3 sequences, less than 40% seen once. Sample: cultured CD8+ T cells from PBMCs, taken from culture after CMV antigen stimulation. V and J are TRBV11-2 and TRBJ1-4; TRBD1 aligns across 9 bases. This clonotype was obtained from a human donor in good health (CMV status not recorded). Some clones in this sample may be carry-over from other donors' samples. The CDR3 region has the DNA TGTGCCAGCAGCCCCCCGGGACAGGGTCATGACACTAATGAAAAACTGTTTTTT. Amino acids: CASSPPGQGHDTNEKLFF.